The entry that follows covers one T cell receptor (beta chain) sequence. From germline, CDR1 is KGHSH and CDR2 LQKENI. V lost 6 bases, J lost 6 bases, and 14 bases lay in between. There are 13 residues in the CDR3. These data are taken from a study of early T cells in non-severe SARS-CoV-2 infection. TCRdb re-analysed the 5' RACE reads in MiXCR, keeping a single row per CDR3 protein. The sample shows about 98,000 distinct CDR3 sequences, approximately 11% of them seen only once. Sample: whole blood. This chain links TRBV18 with TRBJ1-2; tentative D call: TRBD1 (5 bases). This sequence was found in an adult who was a healthcare worker with PCR-confirmed SARS-CoV-2 infection or an uninfected control (not recorded which). Here the CDR3 reads CASSDQGYNGYTF. CDR3 bases: TGTGCCAGCTCCGATCAGGGTTATAATGGCTACACCTTC.